The next 2 T cell receptor beta chains were all read from a single sample in a study of cytomegalovirus exposure and HLA in healthy donors. Use of 60 Vbeta and 13 Jbeta primers characterized the PCR. Generated by immunoSEQ multiplex PCR, the TCRdb table keeps only in-frame clones and is missing some. Altogether about 190,000 clones are present, approximately 80% being singletons, with the ten largest covering over 2%. Sequenced input: PBMCs. Receptor source: a woman between 50 and 59 years old in good health and CMV-seropositive.

The CDR3 nucleotides are TGTGCCAGCAGCGTCCTGGGAGCTCATGATACGCAGTATTTT. Its translation: CASSVLGAHDTQYF. The chain links TRBV7-3 to TRBJ2-3, with a weak D call TRBD2 (5 bases). Germline values: CDR1 SGHTA, CDR2 FQGTGA. Trimming took 5 bases from V and 6 from J, leaving 15 bases between them. The CDR3 spans 14 residues.

The chain joins TRBV6-1 to TRBJ2-2; TRBD2 agrees at 12 bases. J was trimmed by 4 bases and V by 3 bases; bases with no gene match: 3. Germline CDR1 is MNHNS and CDR2 is SASEGT. The length of the CDR3 is 16 residues. The CDR3 protein is CASSEGLAGFTGELFF. The CDR3 region has the DNA TGTGCCAGCAGTGAGGGACTAGCGGGCTTCACCGGGGAGCTGTTTTTT.